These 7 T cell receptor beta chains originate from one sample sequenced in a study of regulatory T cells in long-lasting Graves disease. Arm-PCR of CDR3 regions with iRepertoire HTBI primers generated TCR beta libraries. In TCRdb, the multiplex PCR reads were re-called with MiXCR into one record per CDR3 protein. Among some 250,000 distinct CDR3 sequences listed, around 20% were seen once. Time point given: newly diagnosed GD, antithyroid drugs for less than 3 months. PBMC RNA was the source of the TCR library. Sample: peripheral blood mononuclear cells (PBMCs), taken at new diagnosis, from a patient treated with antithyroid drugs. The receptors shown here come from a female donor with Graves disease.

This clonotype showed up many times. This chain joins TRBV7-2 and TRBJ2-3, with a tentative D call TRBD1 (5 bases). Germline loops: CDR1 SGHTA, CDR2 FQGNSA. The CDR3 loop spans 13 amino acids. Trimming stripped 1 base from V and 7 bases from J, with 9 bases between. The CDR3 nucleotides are TGTGCCAGCAGCTTAGAAAGGGGTAATACGCAGTATTTT. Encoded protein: CASSLERGNTQYF.

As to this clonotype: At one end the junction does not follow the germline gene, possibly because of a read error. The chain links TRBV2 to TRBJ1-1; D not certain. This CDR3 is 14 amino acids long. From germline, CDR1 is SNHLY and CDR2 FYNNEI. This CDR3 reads CASSHDSPGTEAFF. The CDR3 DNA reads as TGTGCCAGCAGCCATGATTCTCCGGGAACTGAGGCTTTCTTT.

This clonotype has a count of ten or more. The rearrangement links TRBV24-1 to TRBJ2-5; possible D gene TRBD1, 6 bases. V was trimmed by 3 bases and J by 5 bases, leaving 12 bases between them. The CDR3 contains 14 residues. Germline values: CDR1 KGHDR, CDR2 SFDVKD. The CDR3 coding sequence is TGTGCCACCAGTGATGACAGGTTCGGGGAGACCCAGTACTTC. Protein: CATSDDRFGETQYF.

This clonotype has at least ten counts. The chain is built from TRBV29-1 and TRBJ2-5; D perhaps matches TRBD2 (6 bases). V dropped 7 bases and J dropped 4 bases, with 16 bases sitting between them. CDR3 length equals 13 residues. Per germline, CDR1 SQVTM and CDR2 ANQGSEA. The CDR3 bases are TGCAGCGGACGGAGGGCGGTAGTAGAGACCCAGTACTTC. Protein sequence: CSGRRAVVETQYF.

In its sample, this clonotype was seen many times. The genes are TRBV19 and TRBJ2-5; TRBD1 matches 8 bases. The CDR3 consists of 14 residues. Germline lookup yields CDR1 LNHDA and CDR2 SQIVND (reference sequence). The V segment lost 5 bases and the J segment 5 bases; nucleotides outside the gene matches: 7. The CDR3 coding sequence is TGTGCCAGTAGTGTCGGACAGGGATGGGAGACCCAGTACTTC. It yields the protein CASSVGQGWETQYF.

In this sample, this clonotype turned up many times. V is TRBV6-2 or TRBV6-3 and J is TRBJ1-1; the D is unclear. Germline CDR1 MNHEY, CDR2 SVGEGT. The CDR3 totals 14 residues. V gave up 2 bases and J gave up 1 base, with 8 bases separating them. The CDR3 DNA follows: TGTGCCAGCAGTTACATGGCGGCGAACACTGAAGCTTTCTTT. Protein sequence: CASSYMAANTEAFF.

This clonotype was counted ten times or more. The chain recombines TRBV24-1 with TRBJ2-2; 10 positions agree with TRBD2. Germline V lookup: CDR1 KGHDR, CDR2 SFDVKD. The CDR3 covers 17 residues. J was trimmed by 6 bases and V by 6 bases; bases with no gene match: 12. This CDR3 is CATSRESLAGVPGELFF. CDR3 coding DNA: TGTGCCACCAGTCGAGAGTCGCTAGCGGGAGTTCCCGGGGAGCTGTTTTTT.